This paragraph reports one T cell receptor beta chain. Its antigen specificity is not known. One base away there is no much larger clone; base qualities are not given. The donors were healthy, HIV-negative adults who had no recently reported acute infections or vaccinations. Every donor was a Caucasian adult living in Nashville, Tennessee, USA. For unsorted samples, approximately 81 million PBMCs were counted, and genomic DNA was extracted using the QIAamp DNA Blood Mini kit. Blood was collected by leukapheresis, and PBMCs were isolated by Ficoll-Histopaque density gradient centrifugation and then cryopreserved in liquid nitrogen vapor phase. Using the deep immunoSEQ assay, multiplex PCR amplified TCR CDR3 regions from genomic DNA. For each cell subset, the extracted genomic DNA was distributed evenly across all wells of several immunoSEQ 96-well plates, and each plate served as one replicate. For unsorted PBMC, 300 ng genomic DNA, equal to approximately 30,000 T cell genomes, was loaded into each replicate PCR. Unsorted PBMC genomic DNA was sequenced across ten immunoSEQ deep assay plates. Purified libraries were measured with a Qubit 3.0 fluorometer, size-checked on a Bioanalyzer 2100, and measured again with the KAPA Library Quantification kit. Every immunoSEQ 96-well plate was sequenced on a dedicated single-read 150-cycle Illumina NextSeq 550 flow cell. The study's own analysis went as follows. Because the immunoSEQ output held only junctional sequences and lacked quality scores, the filtering could not match the filtering applied to full-length reads. To assign V/J genes and CDR3, sequences were annotated against IMGT germline references using PyIR, a Python wrapper for IgBLAST v1.9. Reads were removed for weak V/J assignments (E-value above 1e-6), missing CDR3, stop codons, out-of-frame junctions, or ambiguous translated residues. A V3J clonotype was defined by an identical inferred V gene, J gene, and CDR3 amino acid sequence. To compute the percentage overlap between repertoires, the number of shared unique clonotypes was divided by the size of the smaller repertoire. Richness of each repertoire was evaluated using RTK rarefaction, the Chao1 estimator, and Recon v2.1 estimates of unobserved clonotypes. TCRdb mirrors the immuneACCESS table, restricted to in-frame sequences. Some clones are absent from its copies; in checked studies, under half trace to an unresolved V gene, and the reason for the others is unknown. Clone size and V and J calls were adopted from that table, with D and trimming inferred from the DNA. Here the sample has hundreds of thousands of clones; 77% occur a single time. Clones ranked in the top ten supply 12% of the sample.

The data were taken from a study of shared clonotypes between healthy human individuals (dated by TCRdb to the early 2020s). The study in broad terms: The cohort comprised a couple of women and three men aged 18 to 49 years. To estimate repertoire size and how much clonotypes are shared between individuals, the study performed deep sequencing of blood TCR repertoires from about 5 healthy adults. Libraries were prepared and TCR repertoires were sequenced by different laboratories using diverse techniques, in order to increase sequencing depth and limit assay-specific biases. Between about 0.9 and 10 billion PBMCs per donor were obtained by leukapheresis.

Summary of the overall study and its limitations: The genetic and exposure-history diversity represented was limited by the small number of donors. Based on pairwise subsampling, the degree of clonotype sharing among donors was expected to be affected by sequencing depth. Sampling was restricted to blood, and TCR repertoires in tissue are likely to differ from TCR repertoires in blood.

Sequences MNHNS (CDR1) and SASEGT (CDR2) are obtained from the germline V gene. The CDR3 contains 15 residues, cysteine and phenylalanine counted. The only DNA kept is the CDR3, 45 bases in frame from the first base. V and J lose 5 bases and 0 bases, and a span of 11 bases separates them. Sequenced material: PBMCs. The chain couples TRBV6-1 to TRBJ1-3, with the D gene not clear enough to name. This TCR was recovered from a woman in her thirties or forties in good health. Some clones in this sample may be carry-over from other donors' samples. The nucleotide sequence is given as TGTGCCAGCAGTCAGACGGTTAGCTCTGGAAACACCATATATTTT. Translated, this is CASSQTVSSGNTIYF.